This TCR beta chain emerged from a study of T cells in localized non-small cell lung cancer. Clones were sequenced by immunoSEQ multiplex PCR, and TCRdb holds only the in-frame ones, with some missing. Among about 57,000 clones listed, approximately 90% were seen once. CDR3 length: 17 residues. Per the germline V gene, CDR1 is LNHDA and CDR2 is SQIVND (reference sequence). V shed 6 bases, J shed 4 bases, and the junction held 14 bases outside the gene matches. Comment on this clone: What it recognizes is unknown.

Study-level results: Maximal T cell clonality occurred in uninvolved adjacent lung, with tumor ranking below it. Within adjacent lung there appeared a median around 55 of the top 100 tumor clones. Multi-region tumor sequencing was not done, so intratumor heterogeneity could not be excluded.

The V call is TRBV19, the J call TRBJ2-2; 7 nucleotides align to TRBD2. Sequencing was performed on peripheral blood, taken before any cancer treatment. The clonotype comes from a man between 40 and 69 years old with stage I lung adenocarcinoma. The CDR3 sequence is CASSRGVIPRATGELFF. Here the CDR3 DNA reads TGTGCCAGTAGCCGGGGGGTGATCCCCCGAGCCACCGGGGAGCTGTTTTTT.